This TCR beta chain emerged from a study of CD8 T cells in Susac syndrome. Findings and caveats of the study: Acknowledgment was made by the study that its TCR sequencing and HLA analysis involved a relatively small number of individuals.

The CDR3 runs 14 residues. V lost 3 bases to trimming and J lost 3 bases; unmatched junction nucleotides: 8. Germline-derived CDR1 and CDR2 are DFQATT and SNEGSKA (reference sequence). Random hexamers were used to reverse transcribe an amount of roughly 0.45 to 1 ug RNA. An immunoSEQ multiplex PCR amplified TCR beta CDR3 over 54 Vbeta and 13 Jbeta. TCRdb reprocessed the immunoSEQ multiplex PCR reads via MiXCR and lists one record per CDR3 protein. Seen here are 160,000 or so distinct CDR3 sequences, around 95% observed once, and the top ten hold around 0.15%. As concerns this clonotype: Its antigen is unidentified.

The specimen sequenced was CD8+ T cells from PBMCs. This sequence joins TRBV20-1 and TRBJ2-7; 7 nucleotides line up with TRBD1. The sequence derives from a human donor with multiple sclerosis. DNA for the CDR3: TGCAGTGCTAGTCCGACAGGGATTGGCTACGAGCAGTACTTC. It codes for CSASPTGIGYEQYF.